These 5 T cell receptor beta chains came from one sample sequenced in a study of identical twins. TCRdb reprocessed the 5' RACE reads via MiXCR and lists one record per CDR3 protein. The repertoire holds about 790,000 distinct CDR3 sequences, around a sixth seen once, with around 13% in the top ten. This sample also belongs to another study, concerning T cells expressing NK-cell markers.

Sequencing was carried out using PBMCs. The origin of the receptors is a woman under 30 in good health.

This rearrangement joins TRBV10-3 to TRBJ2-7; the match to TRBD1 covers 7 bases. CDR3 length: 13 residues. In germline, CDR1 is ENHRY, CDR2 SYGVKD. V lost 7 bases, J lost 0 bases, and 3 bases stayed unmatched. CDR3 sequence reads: CAIKGQSSYEQYF. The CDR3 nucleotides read TGTGCCATCAAGGGACAGAGCTCCTACGAGCAGTACTTC.

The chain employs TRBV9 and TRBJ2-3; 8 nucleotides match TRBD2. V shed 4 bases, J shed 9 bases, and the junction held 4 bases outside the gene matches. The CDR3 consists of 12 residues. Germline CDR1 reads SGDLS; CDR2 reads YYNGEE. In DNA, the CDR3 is TGTGCCAGCAGCCCCCCGGGGGGGACGCAGTATTTT. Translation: CASSPPGGTQYF.

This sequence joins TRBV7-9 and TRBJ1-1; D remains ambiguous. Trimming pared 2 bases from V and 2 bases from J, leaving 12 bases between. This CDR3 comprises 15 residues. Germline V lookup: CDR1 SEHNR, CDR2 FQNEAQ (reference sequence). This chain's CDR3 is CASSLSSETNTEAFF. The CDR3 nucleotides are TGTGCCAGCAGCTTAAGCTCCGAAACTAACACTGAAGCTTTCTTT.

The CDR3 DNA reads TGTGCCAGCAGTAGCGGACAGAACAATGAGCAGTTCTTC. This encodes CASSSGQNNEQFF. The chain is built from TRBV7-9 and TRBJ2-1; possibly TRBD1 or TRBD2 for D (6 bases each). Germline V CDR1 and CDR2: SEHNR, FQNEAQ (reference sequence). Deletions cut 6 bases from V and 5 bases from J, with 11 bases between. The CDR3 has 13 residues. The full variable domain, in which reference TRBV7-9 and TRBJ2-1 provide the parts outside the CDR3, is DTGVSQNPRHKITKRGQNVTFRCDPISEHNRLYWYRQTLGQGPEFLTYFQNEAQLEKSRLLSDRFSAERPKGSFSTLEIQRTEQGDSAMYLCASSSGQNNEQFFGPGTRLTVL.

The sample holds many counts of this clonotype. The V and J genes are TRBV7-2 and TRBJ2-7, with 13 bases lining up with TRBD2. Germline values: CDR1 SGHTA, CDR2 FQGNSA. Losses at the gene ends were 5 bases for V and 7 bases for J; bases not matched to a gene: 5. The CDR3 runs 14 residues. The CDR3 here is CASSVGTSGIEQYF. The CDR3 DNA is TGTGCCAGCAGCGTAGGGACTAGCGGGATTGAGCAGTACTTC.